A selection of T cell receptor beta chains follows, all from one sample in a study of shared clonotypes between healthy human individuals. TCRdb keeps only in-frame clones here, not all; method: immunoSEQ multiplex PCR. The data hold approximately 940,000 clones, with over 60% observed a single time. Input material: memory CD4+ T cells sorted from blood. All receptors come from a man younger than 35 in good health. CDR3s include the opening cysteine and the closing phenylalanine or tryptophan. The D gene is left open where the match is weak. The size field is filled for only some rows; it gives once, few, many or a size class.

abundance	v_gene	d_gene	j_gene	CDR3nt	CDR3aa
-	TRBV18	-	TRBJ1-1	TGTGCCAGCTCACCCCTCCGGCCGCCCATGAACACTGAAGCTTTCTTT	CASSPLRPPMNTEAFF
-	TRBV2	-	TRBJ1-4	TGTGCCAGCACCGAACAAGGGGTCTTTAATGAAAAACTGTTTTTT	CASTEQGVFNEKLFF
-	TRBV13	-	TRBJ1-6	TGTGCCAGCAGCTCAGGGGAAGCGGATAATTCACCCCTCCACTTT	CASSSGEADNSPLHF
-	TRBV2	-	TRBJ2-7	TGTGCCAGCAGTGACGGAATCTACGAGCAGTACTTC	CASSDGIYEQYF
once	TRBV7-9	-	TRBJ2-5	TGTGCCAGCAGCTTAGGGGGGCTGGAGACCCAGTACTTC	CASSLGGLETQYF
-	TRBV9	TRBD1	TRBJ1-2	TGTGCCAGTTCGACTTCGGACAGGGTGAGCGGCTACACCTTC	CASSTSDRVSGYTF
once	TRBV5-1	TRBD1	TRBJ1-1	TGCGCCAGCGGACCGGGACAGACGAACACTGAAGCTTTCTTT	CASGPGQTNTEAFF
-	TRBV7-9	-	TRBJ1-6	TGTGCCAGCAGCTTAGTGGGGGGCGCGGGTAATTCACCCCTCCACTTT	CASSLVGGAGNSPLHF
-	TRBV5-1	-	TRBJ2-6	TGCGCCAGCAGCTTGGGAGGGAACTCTGGGGCCAACGTCCTGACTTTC	CASSLGGNSGANVLTF
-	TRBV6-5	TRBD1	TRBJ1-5	TGTGCCAGCAGCCTCGGACAGGTGAATCAGCCCCAGCATTTT	CASSLGQVNQPQHF